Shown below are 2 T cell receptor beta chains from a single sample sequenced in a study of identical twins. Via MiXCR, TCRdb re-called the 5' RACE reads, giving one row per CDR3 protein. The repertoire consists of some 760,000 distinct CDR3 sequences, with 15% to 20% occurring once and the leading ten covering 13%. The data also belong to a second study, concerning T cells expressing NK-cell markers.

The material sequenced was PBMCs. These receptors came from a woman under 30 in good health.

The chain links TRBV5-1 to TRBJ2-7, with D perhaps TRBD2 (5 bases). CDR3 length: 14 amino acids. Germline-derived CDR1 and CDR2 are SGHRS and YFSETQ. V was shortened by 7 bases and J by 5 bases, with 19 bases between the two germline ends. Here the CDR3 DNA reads TGCGCCAGCTACAAACTAGAGTCTTCGGACGAGCAGTACTTC. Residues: CASYKLESSDEQYF.

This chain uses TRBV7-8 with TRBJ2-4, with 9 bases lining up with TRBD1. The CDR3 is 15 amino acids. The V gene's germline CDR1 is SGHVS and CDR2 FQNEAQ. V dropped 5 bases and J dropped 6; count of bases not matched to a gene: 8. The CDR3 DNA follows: TGTGCCAGCAGCCCGCCGCGACAGGGGGGAAACATTCAGTACTTC. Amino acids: CASSPPRQGGNIQYF.